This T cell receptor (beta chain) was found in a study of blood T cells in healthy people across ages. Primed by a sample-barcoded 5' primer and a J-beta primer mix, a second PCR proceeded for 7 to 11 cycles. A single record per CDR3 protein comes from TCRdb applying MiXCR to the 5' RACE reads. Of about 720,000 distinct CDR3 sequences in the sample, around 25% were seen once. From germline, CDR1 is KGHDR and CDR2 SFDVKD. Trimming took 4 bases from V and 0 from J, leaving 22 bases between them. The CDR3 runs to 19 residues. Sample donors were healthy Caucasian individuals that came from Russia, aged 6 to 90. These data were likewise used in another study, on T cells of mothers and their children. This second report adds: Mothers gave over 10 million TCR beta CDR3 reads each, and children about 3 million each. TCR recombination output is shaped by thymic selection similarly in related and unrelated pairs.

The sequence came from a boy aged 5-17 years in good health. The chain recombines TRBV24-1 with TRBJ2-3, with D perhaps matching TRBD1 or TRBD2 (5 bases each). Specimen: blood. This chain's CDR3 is CATSDSWDELQSSTDTQYF. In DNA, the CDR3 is TGTGCCACCAGTGACTCCTGGGACGAATTACAGTCTAGCACAGATACGCAGTATTTT.